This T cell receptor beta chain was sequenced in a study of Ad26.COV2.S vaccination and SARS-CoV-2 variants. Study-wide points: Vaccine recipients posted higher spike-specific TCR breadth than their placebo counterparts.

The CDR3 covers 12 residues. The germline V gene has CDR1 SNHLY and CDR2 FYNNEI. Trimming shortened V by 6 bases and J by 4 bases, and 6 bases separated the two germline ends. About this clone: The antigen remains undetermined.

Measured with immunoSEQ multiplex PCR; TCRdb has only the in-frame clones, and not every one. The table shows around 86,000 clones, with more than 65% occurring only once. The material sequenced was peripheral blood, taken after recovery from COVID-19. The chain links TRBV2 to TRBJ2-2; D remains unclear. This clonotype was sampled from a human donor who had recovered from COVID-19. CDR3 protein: CASRVSTGELFF. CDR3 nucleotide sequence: TGTGCCAGCAGGGTAAGCACCGGGGAGCTGTTTTTT.